Listed here are 4 T cell receptor beta chains from one sample, sequenced in a study of blood T cell repertoires in COVID-19. TCRdb's copy holds only in-frame clones and misses some; the assay was immunoSEQ multiplex PCR. The sample shows some 200,000 clones, roughly nine tenths of them seen only once. Sequencing used peripheral blood. The receptor source for this set is a woman younger than 30 who had recovered from COVID-19.

V is TRBV29-1 and J is TRBJ2-1; D possibly corresponds to TRBD1 (6 bases). The V end lost 2 bases, the J end lost 1 base, and 27 bases lay between the germline ends. Germline V gene lookup returns CDR1 SQVTM and CDR2 ANQGSEA. The length of the CDR3 is 20 residues. The CDR3 bases are TGCAGCGTTGAATTATTGGGGGCCGCACAAGACATCGTTTCCTACAATGAGCAGTTCTTC. It is translated as CSVELLGAAQDIVSYNEQFF.

This clone appeared a single time. The V and J genes are TRBV13 and TRBJ1-2; D is perhaps TRBD1 (6 bases). Trimming took off 0 bases at V and 7 bases at J, with 12 bases between the two ends. Germline-derived CDR1 and CDR2 are PRHDT and FYEKMQ (reference sequence). This CDR3 has 14 amino acids. DNA for the CDR3: TGTGCCAGCAGCTTAGGCCCGGACAGTCTTGGCTACACCTTC. Protein product: CASSLGPDSLGYTF.

The genes are TRBV18 and TRBJ2-1; TRBD1 agrees at 8 bases. The germline gives CDR1 KGHSH, CDR2 LQKENI. The CDR3 spans 14 residues. With V trimmed by 2 bases and J by 12 bases, 9 bases remained unmatched. CDR3 loop: CASSPDSGGDGQFF. The CDR3 DNA sequence: TGTGCCAGCTCACCAGATTCAGGGGGCGATGGGCAGTTCTTC.

V and J are TRBV29-1 and TRBJ2-7; 10 nucleotides line up with TRBD2. Trimming took 2 bases from V and 4 from J; bases not matched to a gene: 8. Per germline, CDR1 SQVTM and CDR2 ANQGSEA. This CDR3 region has 15 residues. Here the CDR3 DNA reads TGCAGCGTTGAACTAGCGGGAGATCAAGAATACGAGCAGTACTTC. Encoded protein: CSVELAGDQEYEQYF.